This TCR beta chain was obtained from a study of glioma-infiltrating T cells after dendritic cell vaccination. About the study: Treatment, given 2003 to 2012, was autologous tumor lysate-pulsed dendritic cell vaccination.

Clones were sequenced by immunoSEQ multiplex PCR, and TCRdb holds only the in-frame ones, with some missing. The top ten hold 2% to 2.5% of the sample, which has tens of thousands of clones, roughly 87% seen once. Looked up from germline, CDR1 is SGHKS and CDR2 is YYEKEE (reference sequence). V trimming: 3 bases; J trimming: 11 bases; junction bases outside the gene matches: 13. The CDR3 has 16 residues. Indicated time point: after dendritic cell vaccination, including at tumor progression/relapse. The source of this sequence is a human donor with glioblastoma. J is TRBJ2-1 and V is TRBV5-5; 11 bases align to TRBD2. Here the sequenced sample was blood, taken after dendritic cell vaccination. This chain's CDR3 is CASSSITSGGLEKQFF. The CDR3 DNA reads TGTGCCAGCAGCTCGATAACTAGCGGGGGACTAGAGAAGCAGTTCTTC.